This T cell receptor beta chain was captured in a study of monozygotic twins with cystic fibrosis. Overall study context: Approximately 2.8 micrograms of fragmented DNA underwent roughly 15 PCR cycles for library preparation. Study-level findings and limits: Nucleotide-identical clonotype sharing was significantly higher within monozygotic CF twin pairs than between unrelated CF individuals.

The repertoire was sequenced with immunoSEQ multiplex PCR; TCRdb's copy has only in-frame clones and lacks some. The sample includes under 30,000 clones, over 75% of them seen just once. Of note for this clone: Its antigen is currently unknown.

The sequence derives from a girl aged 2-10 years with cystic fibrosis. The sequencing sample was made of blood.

CDR3 in amino acids: CASSVEWRPAEGYNEQFF. The CDR3 DNA reads as TGTGCCAGCAGCGTAGAATGGCGACCCGCGGAGGGATACAATGAGCAGTTCTTC. This rearrangement joins TRBV9 to TRBJ2-1; tentative D call: TRBD2 (6 bases). The CDR3 totals 18 residues. Deletions cut 0 bases from V and 4 bases from J, with 20 bases between. The V gene's germline CDR1 is SGDLS and CDR2 YYNGEE.